This T cell receptor beta chain appears in the sequencing data of a study of molecular identifiers for immune sequencing clone quantification. In its sample, this clonotype was seen many times. Each CDR3 protein gets one entry after TCRdb re-called the PCR reads with MiXCR. Of a few hundred thousand distinct CDR3 sequences listed, about 22% were seen once; the top ten hold 0.7% to 0.95%. The germline V gene encodes CDR1 MNHEY and CDR2 SVGAGI. Trimming removed 11 bases from V and 8 bases from J, with 9 bases in between. This CDR3 has 9 residues. Material: naive CD8+ T cells from blood, with Jurkat cell RNA spiked in. Subset specified: FACS-sorted CD8+CD4-CCR7+CD45RA+ naive T cells. The clonotype comes from a human donor in good health. Some libraries in this study had Jurkat cell RNA spiked in. This rearrangement joins TRBV6-5 to TRBJ1-2; no clear D gene. The CDR3 protein is CAPERGYTF. In nucleotides, the CDR3 is TGTGCCCCGGAGAGAGGCTACACCTTC.